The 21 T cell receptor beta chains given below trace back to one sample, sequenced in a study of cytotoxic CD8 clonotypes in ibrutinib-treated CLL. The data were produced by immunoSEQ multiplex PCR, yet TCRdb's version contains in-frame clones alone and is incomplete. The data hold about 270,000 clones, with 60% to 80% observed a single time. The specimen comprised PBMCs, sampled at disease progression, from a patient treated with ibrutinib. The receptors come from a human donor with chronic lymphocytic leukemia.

Here the CDR3 DNA reads TGCAGCGTGGGGGACGGAGAGACCCAGTACTTC. It yields the protein CSVGDGETQYF. The V call is TRBV29-1, the J call TRBJ2-5; D is possibly TRBD1 or TRBD2 (5 bases each). Germline assignment: CDR1 SQVTM and CDR2 ANQGSEA. The CDR3 totals 11 residues. Trimming removed 6 bases at V and 4 bases at J, with 9 bases between.

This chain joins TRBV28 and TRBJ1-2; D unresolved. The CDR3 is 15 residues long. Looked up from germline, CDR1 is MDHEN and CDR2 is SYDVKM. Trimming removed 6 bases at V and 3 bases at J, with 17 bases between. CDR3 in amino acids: CASRLGNGLYYGYTF. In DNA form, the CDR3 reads TGTGCCAGCAGATTAGGTAACGGACTCTACTATGGCTACACCTTC.

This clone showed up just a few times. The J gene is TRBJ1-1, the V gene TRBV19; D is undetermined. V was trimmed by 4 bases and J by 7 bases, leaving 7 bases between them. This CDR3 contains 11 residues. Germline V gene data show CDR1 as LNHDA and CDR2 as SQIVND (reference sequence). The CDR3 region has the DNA TGTGCCAGTAGTACGGGGATTGAAGCTTTCTTT. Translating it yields CASSTGIEAFF. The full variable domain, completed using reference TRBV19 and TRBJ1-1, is DGGITQSPKYLFRKEGQNVTLSCEQNLNHDAMYWYRQDPGQGLRLIYYSQIVNDFQKGDIAEGYSVSREKKESFPLTVTSAQKNPTAFYLCASSTGIEAFFGQGTRLTVV.

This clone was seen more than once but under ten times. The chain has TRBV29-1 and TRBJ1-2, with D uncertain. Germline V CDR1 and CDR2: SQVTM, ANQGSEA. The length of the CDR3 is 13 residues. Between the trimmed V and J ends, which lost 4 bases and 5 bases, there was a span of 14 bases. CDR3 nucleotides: TGCAGCGTTGTATATGGGTTTTGGTATGGCTACACCTTC. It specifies CSVVYGFWYGYTF.

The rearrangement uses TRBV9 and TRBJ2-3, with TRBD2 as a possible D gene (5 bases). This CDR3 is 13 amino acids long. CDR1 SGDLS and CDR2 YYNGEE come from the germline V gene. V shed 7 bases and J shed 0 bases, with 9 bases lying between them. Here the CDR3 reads CASSGLSTDTQYF. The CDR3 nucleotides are TGTGCCAGCTCAGGACTTAGCACAGATACGCAGTATTTT.

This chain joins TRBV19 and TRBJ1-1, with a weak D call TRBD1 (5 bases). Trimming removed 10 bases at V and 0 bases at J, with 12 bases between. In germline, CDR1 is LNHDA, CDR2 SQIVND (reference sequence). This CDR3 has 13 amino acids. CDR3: CATKGRMNTEAFF. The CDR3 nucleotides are TGTGCCACAAAGGGACGGATGAACACTGAAGCTTTCTTT.

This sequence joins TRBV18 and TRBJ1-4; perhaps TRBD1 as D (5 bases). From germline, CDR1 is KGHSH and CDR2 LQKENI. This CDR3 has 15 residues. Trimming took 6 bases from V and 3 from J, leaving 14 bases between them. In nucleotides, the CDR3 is TGTGCCAGCTCTTCAACGGGGGGTCCTAATGAAAAACTGTTTTTT. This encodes CASSSTGGPNEKLFF.

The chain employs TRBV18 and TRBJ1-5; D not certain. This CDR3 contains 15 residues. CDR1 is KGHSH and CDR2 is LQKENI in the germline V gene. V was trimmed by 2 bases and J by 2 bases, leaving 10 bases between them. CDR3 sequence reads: CASSPSWPGNQPQHF. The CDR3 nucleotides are TGTGCCAGCTCACCATCCTGGCCTGGCAATCAGCCCCAGCATTTT.

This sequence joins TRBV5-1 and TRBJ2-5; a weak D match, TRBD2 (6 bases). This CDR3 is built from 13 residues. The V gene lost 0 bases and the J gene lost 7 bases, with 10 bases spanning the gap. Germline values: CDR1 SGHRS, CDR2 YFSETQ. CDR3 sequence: CASSLEWGGTQYF. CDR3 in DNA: TGCGCCAGCAGCTTGGAGTGGGGAGGGACCCAGTACTTC.

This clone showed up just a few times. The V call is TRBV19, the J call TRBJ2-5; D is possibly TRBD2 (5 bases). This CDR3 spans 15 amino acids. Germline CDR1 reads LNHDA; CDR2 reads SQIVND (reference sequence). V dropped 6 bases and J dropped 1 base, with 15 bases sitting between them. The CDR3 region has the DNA TGTGCCAGTAGCATGATAAGCGGAACCCAAGAGACCCAGTACTTC. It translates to CASSMISGTQETQYF.

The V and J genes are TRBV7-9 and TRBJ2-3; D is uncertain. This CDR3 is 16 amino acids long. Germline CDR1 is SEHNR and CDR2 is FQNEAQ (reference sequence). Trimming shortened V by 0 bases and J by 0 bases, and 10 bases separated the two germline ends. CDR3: CASSLAYGASTDTQYF. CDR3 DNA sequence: TGTGCCAGCAGCTTAGCTTACGGCGCCAGCACAGATACGCAGTATTTT. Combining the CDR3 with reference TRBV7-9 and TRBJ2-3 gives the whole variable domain DTGVSQNPRHKITKRGQNVTFRCDPISEHNRLYWYRQTLGQGPEFLTYFQNEAQLEKSRLLSDRFSAERPKGSFSTLEIQRTEQGDSAMYLCASSLAYGASTDTQYFGPGTRLTVL.

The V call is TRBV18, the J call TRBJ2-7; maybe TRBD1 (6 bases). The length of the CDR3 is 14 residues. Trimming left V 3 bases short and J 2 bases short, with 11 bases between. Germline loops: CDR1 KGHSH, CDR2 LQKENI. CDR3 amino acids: CASSPAGVTYEQYF. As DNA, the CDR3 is TGTGCCAGCTCACCCGCAGGGGTCACCTACGAGCAGTACTTC.

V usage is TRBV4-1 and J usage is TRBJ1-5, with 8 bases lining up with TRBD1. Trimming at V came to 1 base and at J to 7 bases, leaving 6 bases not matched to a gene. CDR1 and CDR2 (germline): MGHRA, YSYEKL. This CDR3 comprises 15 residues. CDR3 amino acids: CASSQADRASQPQHF. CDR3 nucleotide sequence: TGCGCCAGCAGCCAAGCGGACAGGGCGAGCCAGCCCCAGCATTTT.

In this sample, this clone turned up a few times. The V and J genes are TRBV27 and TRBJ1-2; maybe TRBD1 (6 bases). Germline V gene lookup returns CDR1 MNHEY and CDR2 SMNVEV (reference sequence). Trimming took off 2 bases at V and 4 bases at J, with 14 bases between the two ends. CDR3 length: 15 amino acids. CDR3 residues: CASSLTRGSGYGYTF. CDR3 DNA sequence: TGTGCCAGCAGTTTAACCAGGGGTTCGGGCTATGGCTACACCTTC.

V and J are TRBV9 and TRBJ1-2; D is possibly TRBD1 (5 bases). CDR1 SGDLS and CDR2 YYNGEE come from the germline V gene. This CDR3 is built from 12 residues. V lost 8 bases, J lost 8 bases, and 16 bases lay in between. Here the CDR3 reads CASYRRLGGYTF. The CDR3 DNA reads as TGTGCCAGTTACAGGCGCCTAGGAGGCTACACCTTC.

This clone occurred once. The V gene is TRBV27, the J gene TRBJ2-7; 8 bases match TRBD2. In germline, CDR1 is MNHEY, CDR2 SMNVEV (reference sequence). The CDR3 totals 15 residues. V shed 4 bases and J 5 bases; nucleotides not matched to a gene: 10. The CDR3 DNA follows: TGTGCCAGCAGTTCTTATTCGGGGGGGCCCAACGAGCAGTACTTC. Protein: CASSSYSGGPNEQYF.

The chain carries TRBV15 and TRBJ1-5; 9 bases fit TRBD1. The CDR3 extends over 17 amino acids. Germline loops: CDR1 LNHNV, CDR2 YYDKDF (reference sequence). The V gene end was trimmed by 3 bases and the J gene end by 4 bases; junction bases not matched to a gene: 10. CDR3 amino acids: CATSRTGTGIGNQPQHF. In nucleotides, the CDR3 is TGTGCCACCAGCAGGACCGGGACAGGGATCGGGAATCAGCCCCAGCATTTT.

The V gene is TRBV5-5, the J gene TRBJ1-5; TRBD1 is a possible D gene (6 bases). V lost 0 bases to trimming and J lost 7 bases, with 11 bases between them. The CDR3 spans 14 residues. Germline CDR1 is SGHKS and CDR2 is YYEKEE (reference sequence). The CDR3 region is CASSLDVGGQPQHF. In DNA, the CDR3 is TGTGCCAGCAGCTTGGACGTAGGGGGGCAGCCCCAGCATTTT.

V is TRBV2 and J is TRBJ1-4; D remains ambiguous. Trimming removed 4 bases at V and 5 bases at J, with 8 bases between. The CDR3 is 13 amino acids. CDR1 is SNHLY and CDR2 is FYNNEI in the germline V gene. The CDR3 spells CASSGWQNEKLFF. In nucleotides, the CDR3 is TGTGCCAGCAGTGGGTGGCAGAATGAAAAACTGTTTTTT.

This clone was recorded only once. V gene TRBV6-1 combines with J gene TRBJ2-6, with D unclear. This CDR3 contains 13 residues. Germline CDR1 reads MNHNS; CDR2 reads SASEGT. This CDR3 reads CVRVASGANVLTF. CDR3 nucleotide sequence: TGTGTCCGGGTGGCCTCTGGGGCCAACGTCCTGACTTTC.

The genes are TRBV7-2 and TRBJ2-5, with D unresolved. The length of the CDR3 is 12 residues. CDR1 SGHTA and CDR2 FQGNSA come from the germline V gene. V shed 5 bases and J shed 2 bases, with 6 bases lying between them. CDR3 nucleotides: TGTGCCAGCAGCGGGCATCAAGAGACCCAGTACTTC. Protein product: CASSGHQETQYF.